The rows below give T cell receptor beta chains drawn from one sample of a study of blood T cell repertoires in COVID-19. Libraries were prepared by immunoSEQ multiplex PCR; TCRdb keeps only in-frame clonotypes and omits some of them. The sample includes roughly 100,000 clones, more than 70% of them seen just once. Sequences were obtained from peripheral blood. The receptor set was obtained from a woman in her fifties or sixties with acute or convalescent COVID-19. Each CDR3 is given with its conserved first and last residue. Fields, in order: V gene, J gene, CDR3 protein.

V gene: TRBV6-5; J gene: TRBJ1-5; CDR3 protein: CASSYDSGNQPQHF
V gene: TRBV6-6; J gene: TRBJ2-5; CDR3 protein: CASSLTGTGVETQYF
V gene: TRBV6-5; J gene: TRBJ1-5; CDR3 protein: CASSWTGGGNQPQHF
V gene: TRBV5-5; J gene: TRBJ1-1; CDR3 protein: CASSPQFGGYGAEAFF
V gene: TRBV9; J gene: TRBJ2-3; CDR3 protein: CASSLGTSGRAADTQYF
V gene: TRBV27; J gene: TRBJ2-6; CDR3 protein: CASRFGTGGAGANVLTF
V gene: TRBV2; J gene: TRBJ2-3; CDR3 protein: CASSEEGAPLGSTDTQYF
V gene: TRBV27; J gene: TRBJ1-2; CDR3 protein: CASSLRGSNYGYTF
V gene: TRBV7-9; J gene: TRBJ2-5; CDR3 protein: CASSPAGGGTQYF
V gene: TRBV4-2; J gene: TRBJ2-3; CDR3 protein: CASSQVGGRNRKVDTQYF
V gene: TRBV6-5; J gene: TRBJ1-2; CDR3 protein: CASSYSGGFNYGYTF
V gene: TRBV28; J gene: TRBJ1-4; CDR3 protein: CASSKTGATNEKLFF
V gene: TRBV7-9; J gene: TRBJ1-2; CDR3 protein: CASSIQGQGHGYTF
V gene: TRBV25-1; J gene: TRBJ2-2; CDR3 protein: CASSDFLGELFF
V gene: TRBV19; J gene: TRBJ1-3; CDR3 protein: CASTTTGDGRNTIYF
V gene: TRBV2; J gene: TRBJ1-1; CDR3 protein: CASSEEGQLTEAFF
V gene: TRBV16; J gene: TRBJ1-2; CDR3 protein: CASSQSGPGGGYTF
V gene: TRBV30; J gene: TRBJ1-1; CDR3 protein: CAWSGQGSSEAFF
V gene: TRBV6-5; J gene: TRBJ2-1; CDR3 protein: CASSWGLYNEQFF
V gene: TRBV9; J gene: TRBJ1-1; CDR3 protein: CASSLGGQGNAEAFF
V gene: TRBV19; J gene: TRBJ1-2; CDR3 protein: CASSIELFGRGYTF
V gene: TRBV9; J gene: TRBJ2-1; CDR3 protein: CASSGGLLVRDYNEQFF
V gene: TRBV27; J gene: TRBJ1-6; CDR3 protein: CASSPSGTDNSPLHF
V gene: TRBV6-1; J gene: TRBJ1-2; CDR3 protein: CASSEAYWGGRNYGYTF
V gene: TRBV4-1; J gene: TRBJ2-3; CDR3 protein: CASSQPNREADTQYF
V gene: TRBV7-3; J gene: TRBJ1-6; CDR3 protein: CASSLRDRNSPLHF
V gene: TRBV19; J gene: TRBJ1-5; CDR3 protein: CASSTGTDSNQPQHF
V gene: TRBV19; J gene: TRBJ1-6; CDR3 protein: CASSRLGQESYSPLHF
V gene: TRBV4-1; J gene: TRBJ2-3; CDR3 protein: CASSQDGDFTDTQYF
V gene: TRBV27; J gene: TRBJ2-7; CDR3 protein: CASSPLGYGTDYEQYF
V gene: TRBV5-1; J gene: TRBJ1-3; CDR3 protein: CASSQYTGVVGNTIYF
V gene: TRBV2; J gene: TRBJ1-6; CDR3 protein: CASTEQGIDSPLHF
V gene: TRBV28; J gene: TRBJ2-3; CDR3 protein: CASSLGQGTYF
V gene: TRBV4-2; J gene: TRBJ2-5; CDR3 protein: CASSQMRAGQGSQETQYF
V gene: TRBV18; J gene: TRBJ1-1; CDR3 protein: CASSPRPGELTEAFF
V gene: TRBV5-1; J gene: TRBJ2-7; CDR3 protein: CASSLGGTGVYEQYF
V gene: TRBV5-1; J gene: TRBJ1-2; CDR3 protein: CASTRDTSQGGYTF
V gene: TRBV5-1; J gene: TRBJ1-2; CDR3 protein: CASSLGPLHQGYGYTF
V gene: TRBV23-1; J gene: TRBJ2-3; CDR3 protein: CASSQLRLNHTDTQYF
V gene: TRBV6-6; J gene: TRBJ1-1; CDR3 protein: CASRPTGGVEAFF
V gene: TRBV5-1; J gene: TRBJ2-2; CDR3 protein: CASSFDPRGTGELFF
V gene: TRBV7-9; J gene: TRBJ2-1; CDR3 protein: CASSSLVGAYNEQFF
V gene: TRBV7-9; J gene: TRBJ1-4; CDR3 protein: CASSDPPAGEKLFF
V gene: TRBV7-3; J gene: TRBJ2-2; CDR3 protein: CASSPLAVTGELFF
V gene: TRBV28; J gene: TRBJ1-1; CDR3 protein: CASSRTGFTEAFF
V gene: TRBV5-1; J gene: TRBJ2-1; CDR3 protein: CASRGRLEQFF
V gene: TRBV30; J gene: TRBJ1-4; CDR3 protein: CAWSSGPNEKLFF
V gene: TRBV27; J gene: TRBJ1-1; CDR3 protein: CASSPLDSLWIQAFF
V gene: TRBV19; J gene: TRBJ1-5; CDR3 protein: CASRYFGQRNQPQHF
V gene: TRBV10-3; J gene: TRBJ2-3; CDR3 protein: CAISESRGGNTQYF